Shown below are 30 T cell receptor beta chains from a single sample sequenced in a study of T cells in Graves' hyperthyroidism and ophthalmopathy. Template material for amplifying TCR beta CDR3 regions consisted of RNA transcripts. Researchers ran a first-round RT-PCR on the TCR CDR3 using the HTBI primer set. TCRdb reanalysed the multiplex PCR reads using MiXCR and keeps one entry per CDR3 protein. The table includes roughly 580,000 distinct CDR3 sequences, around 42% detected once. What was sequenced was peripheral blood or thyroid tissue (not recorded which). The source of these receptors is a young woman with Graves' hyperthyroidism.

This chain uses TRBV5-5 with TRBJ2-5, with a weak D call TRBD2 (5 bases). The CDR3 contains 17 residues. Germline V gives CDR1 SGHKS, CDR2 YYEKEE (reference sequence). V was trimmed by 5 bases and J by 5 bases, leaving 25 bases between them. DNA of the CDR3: TGTGCCAGCAGACGTGGCGTGGGAGAGTACGCCAGGGAGACCCAGTACTTC. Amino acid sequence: CASRRGVGEYARETQYF.

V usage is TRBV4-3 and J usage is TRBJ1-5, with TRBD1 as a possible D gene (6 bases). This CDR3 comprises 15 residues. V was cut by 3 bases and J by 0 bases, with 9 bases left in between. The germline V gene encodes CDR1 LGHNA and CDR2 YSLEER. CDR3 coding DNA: TGCGCCAGCAGCCAGAACAGGGATAGCAATCAGCCCCAGCATTTT. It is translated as CASSQNRDSNQPQHF.

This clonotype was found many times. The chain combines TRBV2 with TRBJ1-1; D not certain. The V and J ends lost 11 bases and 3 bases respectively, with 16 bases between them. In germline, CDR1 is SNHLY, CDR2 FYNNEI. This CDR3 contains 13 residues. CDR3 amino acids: CADTESRDTEAFF. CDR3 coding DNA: TGTGCCGACACGGAATCTCGGGACACTGAAGCTTTCTTT.

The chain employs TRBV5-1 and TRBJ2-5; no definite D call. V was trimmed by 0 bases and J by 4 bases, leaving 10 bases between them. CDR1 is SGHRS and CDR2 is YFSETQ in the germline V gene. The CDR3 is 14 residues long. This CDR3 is CASSLDPERETQYF. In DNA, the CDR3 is TGCGCCAGCAGCTTGGACCCCGAACGAGAGACCCAGTACTTC.

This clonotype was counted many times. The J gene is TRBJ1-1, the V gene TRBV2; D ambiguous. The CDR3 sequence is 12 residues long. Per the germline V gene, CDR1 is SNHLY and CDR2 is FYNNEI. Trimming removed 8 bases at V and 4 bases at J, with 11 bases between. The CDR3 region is CASVLSGTEAFF. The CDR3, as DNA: TGTGCCAGCGTGTTAAGCGGCACTGAAGCTTTCTTT.

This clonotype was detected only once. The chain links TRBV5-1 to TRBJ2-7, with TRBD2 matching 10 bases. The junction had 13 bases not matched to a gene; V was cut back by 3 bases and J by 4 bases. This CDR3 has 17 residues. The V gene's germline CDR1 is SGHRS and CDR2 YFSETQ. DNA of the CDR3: TGCGCCAGCAGCTCCCCCGGGACGTTAGCGGGAGGATACGAGCAGTACTTC. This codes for CASSSPGTLAGGYEQYF. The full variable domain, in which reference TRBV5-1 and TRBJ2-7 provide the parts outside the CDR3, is KAGVTQTPRYLIKTRGQQVTLSCSPISGHRSVSWYQQTPGQGLQFLFEYFSETQRNKGNFPGRFSGRQFSNSRSEMNVSTLELGDSALYLCASSSPGTLAGGYEQYFGPGTRLTVT.

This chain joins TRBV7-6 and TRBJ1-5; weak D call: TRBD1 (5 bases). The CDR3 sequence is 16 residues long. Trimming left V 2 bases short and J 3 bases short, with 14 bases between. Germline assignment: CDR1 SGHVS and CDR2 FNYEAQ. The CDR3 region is CASSLWAGRNNQPQHF. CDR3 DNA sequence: TGTGCCAGCAGCTTATGGGCAGGGAGAAACAATCAGCCCCAGCATTTT.

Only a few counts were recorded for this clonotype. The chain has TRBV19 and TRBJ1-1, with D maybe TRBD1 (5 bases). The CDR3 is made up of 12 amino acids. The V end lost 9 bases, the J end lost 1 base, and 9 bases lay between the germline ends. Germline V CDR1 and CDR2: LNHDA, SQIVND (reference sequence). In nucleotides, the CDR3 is TGTGCCAGCCGGGACGGGAACACTGAAGCTTTCTTT. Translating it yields CASRDGNTEAFF.

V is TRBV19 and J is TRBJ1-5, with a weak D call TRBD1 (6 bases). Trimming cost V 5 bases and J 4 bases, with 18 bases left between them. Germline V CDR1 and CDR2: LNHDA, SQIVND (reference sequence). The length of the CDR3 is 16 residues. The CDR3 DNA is TGTGCCAGTAGTCCTTCATGGGGGGGCGGGAATCAGCCCCAGCATTTT. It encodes CASSPSWGGGNQPQHF.

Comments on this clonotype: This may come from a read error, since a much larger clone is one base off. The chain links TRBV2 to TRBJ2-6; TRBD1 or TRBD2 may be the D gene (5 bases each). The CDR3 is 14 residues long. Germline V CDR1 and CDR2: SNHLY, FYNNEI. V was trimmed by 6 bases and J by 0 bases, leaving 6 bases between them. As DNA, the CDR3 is TGTGCCAGCAGGGGGACCTCTGGGGCCAACGTCCTGACTTTC. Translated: CASRGTSGANVLTF.

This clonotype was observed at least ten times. The CDR3 DNA reads TGTGCCACCAGTGATGGGACCGGCGAGCAGTACTTC. Amino acid sequence: CATSDGTGEQYF. The chain couples TRBV24-1 to TRBJ2-7; D may correspond to TRBD1 or TRBD2 (5 bases each). Trimming left V 3 bases short and J 6 bases short, with 8 bases between. The CDR3 is made up of 12 amino acids. CDR1 and CDR2 (germline): KGHDR, SFDVKD.

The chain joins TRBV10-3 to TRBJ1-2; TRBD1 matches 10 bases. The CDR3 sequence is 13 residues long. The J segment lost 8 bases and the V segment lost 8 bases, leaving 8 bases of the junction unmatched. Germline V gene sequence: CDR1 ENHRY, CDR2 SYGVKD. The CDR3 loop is CAIGDRGIHGYTF. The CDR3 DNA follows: TGTGCCATCGGGGACAGGGGAATTCACGGCTACACCTTC.

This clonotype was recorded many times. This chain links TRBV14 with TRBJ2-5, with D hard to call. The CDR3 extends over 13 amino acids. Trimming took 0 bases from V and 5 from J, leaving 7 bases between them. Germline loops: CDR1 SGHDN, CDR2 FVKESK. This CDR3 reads CASSQDLMETQYF. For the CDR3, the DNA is TGTGCCAGCAGCCAAGACCTTATGGAGACCCAGTACTTC.

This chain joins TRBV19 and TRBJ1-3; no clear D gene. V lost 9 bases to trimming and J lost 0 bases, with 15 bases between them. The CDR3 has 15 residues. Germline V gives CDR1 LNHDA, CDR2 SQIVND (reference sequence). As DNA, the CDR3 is TGTGCCAGCAGCTTTTGGGTCTCCTCTGGAAACACCATATATTTT. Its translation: CASSFWVSSGNTIYF.

CDR3 sequence (DNA): TGTGCCAGCAGTGTCGCGTCCTCTGGGGCCAACGTCCTGACTTTC. Translated: CASSVASSGANVLTF. This rearrangement joins TRBV2 to TRBJ2-6; D remains ambiguous. CDR1 and CDR2 from the germline V gene are SNHLY and FYNNEI. V was pared by 4 bases and J by 0 bases, with 7 bases between. The CDR3 has 15 residues.

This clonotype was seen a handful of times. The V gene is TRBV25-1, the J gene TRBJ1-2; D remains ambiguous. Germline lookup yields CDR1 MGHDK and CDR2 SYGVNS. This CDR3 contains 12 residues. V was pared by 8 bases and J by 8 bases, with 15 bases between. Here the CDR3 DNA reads TGTGCCAGCTCACCACCGGCTGGCGGCTACACCTTC. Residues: CASSPPAGGYTF.

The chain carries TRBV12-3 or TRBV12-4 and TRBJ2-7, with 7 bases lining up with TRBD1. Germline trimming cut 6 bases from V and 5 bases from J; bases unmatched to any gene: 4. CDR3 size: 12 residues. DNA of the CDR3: TGTGCCAGCAGCAGGGGGTTCAACGAGCAGTACTTC. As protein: CASSRGFNEQYF.

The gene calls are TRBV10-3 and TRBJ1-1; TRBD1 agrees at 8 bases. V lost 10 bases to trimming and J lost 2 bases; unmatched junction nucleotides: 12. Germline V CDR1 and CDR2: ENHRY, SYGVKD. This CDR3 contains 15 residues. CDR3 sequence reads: CASSQQGGGNTEAFF. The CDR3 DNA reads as TGTGCCAGCTCACAACAGGGGGGAGGTAACACTGAAGCTTTCTTT.

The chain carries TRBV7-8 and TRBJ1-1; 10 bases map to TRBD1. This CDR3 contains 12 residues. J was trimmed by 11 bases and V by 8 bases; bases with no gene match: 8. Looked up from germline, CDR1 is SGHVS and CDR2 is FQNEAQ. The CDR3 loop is CASGDRGRMAFF. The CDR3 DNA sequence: TGTGCCAGCGGCGACAGGGGGCGGATGGCTTTCTTT.

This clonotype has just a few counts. CDR3 loop: CSVEVAGSRSGANVLTF. In DNA form, the CDR3 reads TGCAGCGTTGAAGTGGCCGGGTCCCGGAGTGGGGCCAACGTCCTGACTTTC. The chain uses TRBV29-1 and TRBJ2-6; D is undetermined. CDR1 and CDR2 from the germline V gene are SQVTM and ANQGSEA. CDR3 size: 17 residues. V dropped 1 base and J dropped 3 bases, with 16 bases sitting between them. Full variable domain (outside the CDR3, taken from reference TRBV29-1 and TRBJ2-6): SAVISQKPSRDICQRGTSLTIQCQVDSQVTMMFWYRQQPGQSLTLIATANQGSEATYESGFVIDKFPISRPNLTFSTLTVSNMSPEDSSIYLCSVEVAGSRSGANVLTFGAGSRLTVL.

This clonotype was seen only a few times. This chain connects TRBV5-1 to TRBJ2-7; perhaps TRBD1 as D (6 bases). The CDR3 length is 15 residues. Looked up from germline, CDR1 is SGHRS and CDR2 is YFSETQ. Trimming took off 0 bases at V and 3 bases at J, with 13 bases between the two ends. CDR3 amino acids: CASSLDGTLFYEQYF. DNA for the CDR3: TGCGCCAGCAGCTTGGACGGGACACTCTTCTACGAGCAGTACTTC. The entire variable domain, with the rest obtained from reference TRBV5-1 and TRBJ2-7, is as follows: KAGVTQTPRYLIKTRGQQVTLSCSPISGHRSVSWYQQTPGQGLQFLFEYFSETQRNKGNFPGRFSGRQFSNSRSEMNVSTLELGDSALYLCASSLDGTLFYEQYFGPGTRLTVT.

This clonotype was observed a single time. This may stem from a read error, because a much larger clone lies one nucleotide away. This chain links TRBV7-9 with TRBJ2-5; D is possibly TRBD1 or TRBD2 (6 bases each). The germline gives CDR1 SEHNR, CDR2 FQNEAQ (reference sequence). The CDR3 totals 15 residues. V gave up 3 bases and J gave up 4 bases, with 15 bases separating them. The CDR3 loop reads CASSFDRRRGETQYF. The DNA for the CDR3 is TGTGCCAGCAGCTTTGACAGGAGGCGGGGAGAGACCCAGTACTTC. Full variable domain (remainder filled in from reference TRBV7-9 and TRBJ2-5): DTGVSQNPRHKITKRGQNVTFRCDPISEHNRLYWYRQTLGQGPEFLTYFQNEAQLEKSRLLSDRFSAERPKGSFSTLEIQRTEQGDSAMYLCASSFDRRRGETQYFGPGTRLLVL.

The CDR3 nucleotides are TGTGCCAGCAGCTTGCGGAGTTTCCAGGTCTACGAGCAGTACTTC. This codes for CASSLRSFQVYEQYF. The V and J genes are TRBV7-9 and TRBJ2-7; D call uncertain. This CDR3 comprises 15 residues. Germline V gene data show CDR1 as SEHNR and CDR2 as FQNEAQ (reference sequence). With 3 bases removed from V and 3 bases from J, the gap between germline ends came to 15 bases.

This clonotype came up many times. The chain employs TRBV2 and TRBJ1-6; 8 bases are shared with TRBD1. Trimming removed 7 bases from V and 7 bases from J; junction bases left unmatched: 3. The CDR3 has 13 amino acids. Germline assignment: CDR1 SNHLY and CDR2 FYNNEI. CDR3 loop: CASTGQENSPLHF. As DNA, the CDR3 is TGTGCCAGCACGGGACAGGAGAATTCACCCCTCCACTTT. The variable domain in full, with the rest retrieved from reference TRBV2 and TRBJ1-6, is EPEVTQTPSHQVTQMGQEVILRCVPISNHLYFYWYRQILGQKVEFLVSFYNNEISEKSEIFDDQFSVERPDGSNFTLKIRSTKLEDSAMYFCASTGQENSPLHFGNGTRLTVT.

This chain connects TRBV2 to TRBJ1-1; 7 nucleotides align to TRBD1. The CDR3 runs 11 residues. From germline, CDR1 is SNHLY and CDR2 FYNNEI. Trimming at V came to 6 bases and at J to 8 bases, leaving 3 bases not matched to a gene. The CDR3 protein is CASRTTGEAFF. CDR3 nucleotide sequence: TGTGCCAGCAGGACGACAGGGGAAGCTTTCTTT.

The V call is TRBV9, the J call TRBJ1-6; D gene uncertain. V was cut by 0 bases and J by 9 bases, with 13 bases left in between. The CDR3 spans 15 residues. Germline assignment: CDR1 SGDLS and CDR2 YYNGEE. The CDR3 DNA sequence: TGTGCCAGCAGCGTAGAGACATGGGGAGGTTCACCCCTCCACTTT. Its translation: CASSVETWGGSPLHF.

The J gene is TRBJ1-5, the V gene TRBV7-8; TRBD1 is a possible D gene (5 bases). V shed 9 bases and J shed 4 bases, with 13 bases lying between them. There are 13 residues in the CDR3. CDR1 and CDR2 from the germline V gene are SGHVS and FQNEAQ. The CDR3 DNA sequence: TGTGCCAGTTTAAGTCCAGGGAATCAGCCCCAGCATTTT. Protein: CASLSPGNQPQHF.

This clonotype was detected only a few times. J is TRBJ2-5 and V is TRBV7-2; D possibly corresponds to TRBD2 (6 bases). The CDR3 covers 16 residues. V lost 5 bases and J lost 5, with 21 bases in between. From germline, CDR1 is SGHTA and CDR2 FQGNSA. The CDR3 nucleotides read TGTGCCAGCAGCCAAGATGGTCGGGAGTTGGGGGAGACCCAGTACTTC. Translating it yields CASSQDGRELGETQYF.

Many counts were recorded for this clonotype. CDR3: CATSRQETQYF. The CDR3 DNA is TGTGCCACCAGTCGCCAAGAGACCCAGTACTTC. This chain connects TRBV24-1 to TRBJ2-5; the D is unclear. Germline CDR1 is KGHDR and CDR2 is SFDVKD. V lost 6 bases and J lost 1, with 2 bases in between. The CDR3 has 11 residues.

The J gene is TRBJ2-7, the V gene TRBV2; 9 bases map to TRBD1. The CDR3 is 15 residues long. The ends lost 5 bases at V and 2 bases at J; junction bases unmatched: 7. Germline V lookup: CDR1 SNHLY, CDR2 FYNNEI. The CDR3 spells CASSPIGTGTYEQYF. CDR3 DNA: TGTGCCAGCAGTCCTATCGGGACAGGGACCTACGAGCAGTACTTC.